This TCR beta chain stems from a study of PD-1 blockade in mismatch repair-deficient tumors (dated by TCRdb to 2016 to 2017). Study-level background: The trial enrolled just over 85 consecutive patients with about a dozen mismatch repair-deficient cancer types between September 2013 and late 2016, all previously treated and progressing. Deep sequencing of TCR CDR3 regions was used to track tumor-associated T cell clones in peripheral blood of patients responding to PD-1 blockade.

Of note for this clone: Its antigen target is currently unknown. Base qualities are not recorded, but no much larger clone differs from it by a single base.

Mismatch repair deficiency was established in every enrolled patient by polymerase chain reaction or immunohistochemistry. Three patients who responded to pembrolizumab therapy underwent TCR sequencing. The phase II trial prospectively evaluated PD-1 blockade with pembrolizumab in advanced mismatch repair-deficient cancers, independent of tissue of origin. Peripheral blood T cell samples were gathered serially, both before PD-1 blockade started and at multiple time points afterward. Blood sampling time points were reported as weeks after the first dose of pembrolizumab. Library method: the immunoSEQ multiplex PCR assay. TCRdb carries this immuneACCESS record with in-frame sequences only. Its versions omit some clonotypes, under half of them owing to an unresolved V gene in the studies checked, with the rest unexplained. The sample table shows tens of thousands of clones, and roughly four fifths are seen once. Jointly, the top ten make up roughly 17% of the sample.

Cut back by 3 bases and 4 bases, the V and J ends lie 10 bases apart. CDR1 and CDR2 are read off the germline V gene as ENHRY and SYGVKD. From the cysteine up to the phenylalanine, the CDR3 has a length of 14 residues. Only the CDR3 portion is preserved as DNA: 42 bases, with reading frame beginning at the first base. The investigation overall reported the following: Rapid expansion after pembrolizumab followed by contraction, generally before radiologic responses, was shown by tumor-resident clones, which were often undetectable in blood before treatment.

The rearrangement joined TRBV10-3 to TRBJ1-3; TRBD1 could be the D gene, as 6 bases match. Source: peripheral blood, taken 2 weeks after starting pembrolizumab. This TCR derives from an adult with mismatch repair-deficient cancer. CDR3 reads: CAISETGPGNTIYF. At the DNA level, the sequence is TGTGCCATCAGTGAAACAGGGCCAGGAAACACCATATATTTT.